A selection of T cell receptor beta chains follows, all from one sample in a study of T cells after yellow fever vaccination. One entry per CDR3 protein, called by TCRdb with MiXCR from the 5' RACE reads. This repertoire shows under 400,000 distinct CDR3 sequences, around 10% found once; its top ten account for 15% to 20%. The sequences come from PBMCs, collected on the day of the first yellow fever vaccination. The receptors derive from a man in his late teens or twenties who received the YFV17D yellow fever vaccine. Each CDR3 is given with its conserved first and last residue. The order of the fields is clone size, V gene, D gene, J gene, CDR3 protein, CDR3 DNA. A D gene is named only where the DNA matches it firmly. Part of the rows lack a size; the others show once, few, many or a class for expanded clones.

few,TRBV11-3,TRBD2,TRBJ2-3,CASSLGGPGGTQYF,TGTGCCAGCAGCTTAGGAGGGCCGGGGGGTACGCAGTATTTT
.,TRBV9,TRBD1,TRBJ2-1,CASSARGQSSHEQFF,TGTGCCAGCAGCGCGAGGGGACAGTCTTCCCATGAGCAGTTCTTC
few,TRBV28,.,TRBJ1-1,CASSYPGNTEAFF,TGTGCCAGCAGTTACCCAGGAAACACTGAAGCTTTCTTT
few,TRBV7-2,TRBD1,TRBJ2-3,CASSSGQKSDTQYF,TGTGCCAGCAGCTCGGGACAGAAATCAGATACGCAGTATTTT
few,TRBV6-1,TRBD2,TRBJ2-5,CASSERGGAGETQYF,TGTGCCAGCAGTGAACGCGGGGGGGCGGGTGAGACCCAGTACTTC
.,TRBV5-1,.,TRBJ1-3,CASSLERTGNTIYF,TGCGCCAGCAGCTTGGAAAGGACTGGAAACACCATATATTTT
many,TRBV5-6,TRBD1,TRBJ2-5,CASSTPGTGETQYF,TGTGCCAGCAGCACACCCGGGACAGGCGAGACCCAGTACTTC
many,TRBV7-2,.,TRBJ1-4,CASSWATNEKLFF,TGTGCCAGCAGCTGGGCAACTAATGAAAAACTGTTTTTT
few,TRBV27,.,TRBJ2-7,CASSAAQGRPFSYEQYF,TGTGCCAGCAGTGCCGCACAAGGCAGGCCCTTTTCCTACGAGCAGTACTTC
few,TRBV3-1,.,TRBJ2-5,CASSHGSGARETQYF,TGTGCCAGCAGCCATGGGTCGGGGGCTCGAGAGACCCAGTACTTC
few,TRBV20-1,.,TRBJ2-5,CSARDRGIETQYF,TGCAGTGCTAGAGATAGGGGAATCGAGACCCAGTACTTC
.,TRBV5-4,TRBD2,TRBJ2-1,CASSPWVSGGNEQFF,TGTGCCAGCAGCCCGTGGGTTAGCGGGGGGAATGAGCAGTTCTTC
.,TRBV9,TRBD2,TRBJ2-7,CASSVESSGGPGYEQYF,TGTGCCAGCAGCGTAGAGTCCAGCGGGGGTCCTGGGTACGAGCAGTACTTC
few,TRBV6-4,TRBD1,TRBJ2-3,CASSAQGASTDTQYF,TGTGCCAGCAGTGCCCAGGGGGCTAGCACAGATACGCAGTATTTT
.,TRBV7-2,.,TRBJ1-6,CASSTQQGVMSSPLHF,TGTGCCAGCAGTACCCAACAGGGTGTAATGAGTTCACCCCTCCACTTT
few,TRBV4-2,.,TRBJ1-1,CASSQGSRDTEAFF,TGTGCCAGCAGCCAAGGGAGCCGGGACACTGAAGCTTTCTTT
.,TRBV5-5,.,TRBJ1-4,CASSFPSSEKLFF,TGTGCCAGCAGCTTCCCCAGTTCTGAAAAACTGTTTTTT
.,TRBV5-1,TRBD1,TRBJ2-2,CATRGSTGELFF,TGCGCCACCAGGGGGAGCACCGGGGAGCTGTTTTTT
few,TRBV6-5,.,TRBJ1-2,CASSYQANYGYTF,TGTGCCAGCAGTTACCAGGCTAACTATGGCTACACCTTC
.,TRBV30,.,TRBJ1-2,CAWGNAYGYTF,TGTGCCTGGGGTAACGCCTATGGCTACACCTTC
few,TRBV30,.,TRBJ2-2,CAWSTISNTGELFF,TGTGCCTGGTCGACAATTTCGAACACCGGGGAGCTGTTTTTT
.,TRBV5-1,.,TRBJ2-3,CASSPPGERADTQYF,TGCGCCAGCAGCCCACCGGGAGAGCGGGCAGATACGCAGTATTTT
.,TRBV11-1,TRBD2,TRBJ2-1,CASSPMGAGGAVNEQFF,TGTGCCAGCAGCCCCATGGGTGCGGGGGGGGCTGTCAATGAGCAGTTCTTC
.,TRBV21-1,.,TRBJ1-5,CASSKLGTGDQPQHF,TGTGCCAGCAGCAAATTAGGGACGGGAGATCAGCCCCAGCATTTT